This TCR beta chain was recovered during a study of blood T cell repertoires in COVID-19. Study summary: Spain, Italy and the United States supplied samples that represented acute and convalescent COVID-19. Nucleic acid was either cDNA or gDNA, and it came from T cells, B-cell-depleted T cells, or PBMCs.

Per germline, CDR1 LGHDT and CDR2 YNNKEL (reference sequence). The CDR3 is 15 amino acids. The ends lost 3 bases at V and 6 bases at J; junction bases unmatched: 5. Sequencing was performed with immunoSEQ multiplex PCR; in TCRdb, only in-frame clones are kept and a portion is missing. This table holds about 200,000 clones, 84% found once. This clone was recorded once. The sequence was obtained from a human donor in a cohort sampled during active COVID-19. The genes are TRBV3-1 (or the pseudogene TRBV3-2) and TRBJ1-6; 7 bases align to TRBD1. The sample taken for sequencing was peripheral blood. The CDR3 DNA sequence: TGTGCCAGCAGCCAGGGGGGACAGCTTAATTCACCCCTCCACTTT. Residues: CASSQGGQLNSPLHF.